This T cell receptor (beta chain) emerged from a study of CD8+ T cells in alopecia areata. The germline V gene encodes CDR1 GTSNPN and CDR2 SVGIG (reference sequence). The V and J ends lost 2 bases and 2 bases respectively, with 12 bases between them. CDR3 length equals 14 residues. The treatment here: oral pan-JAK inhibitor, 5-10 mg twice daily. T lymphocytes (CD4+ and CD8+) were sorted from PBMCs. Reverse transcribed after extraction, RNA yielded cDNA as the sequencing template. Assay used: immunoSEQ multiplex PCR; TCRdb lists only in-frame clones, some missing. The sample shows 110,000 or so clones, less than 70% of them seen only once.

The sequence derives from a human donor with alopecia areata. The chain links TRBV30 to TRBJ1-2, with D perhaps matching TRBD1 (6 bases). Sequencing used CD4+ T cells sorted from blood, obtained at week 24, from a patient treated with tofacitinib. CDR3 sequence (DNA): TGTGCCTGGAGTATCTACAGGGCCAACTATGGCTACACCTTC. Its protein is CAWSIYRANYGYTF.